This TCR beta chain comes out of a study of T cell repertoires in cytomegalovirus infection. The CDR3 is 16 amino acids. Germline V gives CDR1 MNHEY, CDR2 SVGEGT. Trimming removed 2 bases from V and 7 bases from J; junction bases left unmatched: 7. Using its own MiXCR run on the reads, TCRdb lists one record per CDR3 protein. There are about 270,000 distinct CDR3 sequences in the sample; around 20% occur only once, and approximately 20% lies in the top ten. A word on this clonotype: The antigen remains unidentified.

The rearrangement joins TRBV6-2 or TRBV6-3 to TRBJ2-7; 14 bases agree with TRBD2. The sequence was obtained from a human donor in good health (CMV status not recorded). Some clones in this sample may be carry-over from other donors' samples. Sequences were derived from cultured PBMCs, sampled from culture after CMV antigen stimulation. CDR3 coding DNA: TGTGCCAGCAGTTACGGACTAGCGGGAGGTTTATTGGAGCAGTACTTC. Its protein is CASSYGLAGGLLEQYF.